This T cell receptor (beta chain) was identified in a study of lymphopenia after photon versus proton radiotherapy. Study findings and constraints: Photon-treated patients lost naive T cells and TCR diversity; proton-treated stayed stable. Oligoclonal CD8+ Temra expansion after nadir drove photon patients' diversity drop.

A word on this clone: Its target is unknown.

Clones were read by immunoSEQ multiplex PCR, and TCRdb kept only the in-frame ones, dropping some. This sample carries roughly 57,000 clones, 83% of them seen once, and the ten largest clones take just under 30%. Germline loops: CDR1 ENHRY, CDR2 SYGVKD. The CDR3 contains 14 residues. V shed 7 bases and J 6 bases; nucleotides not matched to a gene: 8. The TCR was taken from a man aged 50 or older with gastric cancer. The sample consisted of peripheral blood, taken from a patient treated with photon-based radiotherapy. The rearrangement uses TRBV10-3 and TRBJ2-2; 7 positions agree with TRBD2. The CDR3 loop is CAIKSAGAAGELFF. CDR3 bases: TGTGCCATCAAGTCGGCGGGAGCCGCCGGGGAGCTGTTTTTT.